This T cell receptor beta chain was profiled in a study of blood T cell repertoires in COVID-19. This CDR3 region has 12 residues. V was shortened by 3 bases and J by 3 bases, with 8 bases between the two germline ends. Germline lookup yields CDR1 DFQATT and CDR2 SNEGSKA (reference sequence). Original processing methods: From reference gene primer amplification, estimates of nucleated cell counts were derived. Assay: immunoSEQ multiplex PCR; the TCRdb copy retains only in-frame clones and omits some. V and J calls and clone size come straight from that table; D and trimming were deduced from the DNA. The sample holds 200,000 or so clones, roughly four fifths seen once.

Source material: PBMCs or T cells enriched from blood (not recorded which). This clonotype was obtained from a man aged 35 to 55 who had recovered from COVID-19. This chain joins TRBV20-1 and TRBJ1-2; D perhaps matches TRBD1 (6 bases). DNA for the CDR3: TGCAGTGCTAGTTCAGGGGACTATGGCTACACCTTC. Translated: CSASSGDYGYTF.